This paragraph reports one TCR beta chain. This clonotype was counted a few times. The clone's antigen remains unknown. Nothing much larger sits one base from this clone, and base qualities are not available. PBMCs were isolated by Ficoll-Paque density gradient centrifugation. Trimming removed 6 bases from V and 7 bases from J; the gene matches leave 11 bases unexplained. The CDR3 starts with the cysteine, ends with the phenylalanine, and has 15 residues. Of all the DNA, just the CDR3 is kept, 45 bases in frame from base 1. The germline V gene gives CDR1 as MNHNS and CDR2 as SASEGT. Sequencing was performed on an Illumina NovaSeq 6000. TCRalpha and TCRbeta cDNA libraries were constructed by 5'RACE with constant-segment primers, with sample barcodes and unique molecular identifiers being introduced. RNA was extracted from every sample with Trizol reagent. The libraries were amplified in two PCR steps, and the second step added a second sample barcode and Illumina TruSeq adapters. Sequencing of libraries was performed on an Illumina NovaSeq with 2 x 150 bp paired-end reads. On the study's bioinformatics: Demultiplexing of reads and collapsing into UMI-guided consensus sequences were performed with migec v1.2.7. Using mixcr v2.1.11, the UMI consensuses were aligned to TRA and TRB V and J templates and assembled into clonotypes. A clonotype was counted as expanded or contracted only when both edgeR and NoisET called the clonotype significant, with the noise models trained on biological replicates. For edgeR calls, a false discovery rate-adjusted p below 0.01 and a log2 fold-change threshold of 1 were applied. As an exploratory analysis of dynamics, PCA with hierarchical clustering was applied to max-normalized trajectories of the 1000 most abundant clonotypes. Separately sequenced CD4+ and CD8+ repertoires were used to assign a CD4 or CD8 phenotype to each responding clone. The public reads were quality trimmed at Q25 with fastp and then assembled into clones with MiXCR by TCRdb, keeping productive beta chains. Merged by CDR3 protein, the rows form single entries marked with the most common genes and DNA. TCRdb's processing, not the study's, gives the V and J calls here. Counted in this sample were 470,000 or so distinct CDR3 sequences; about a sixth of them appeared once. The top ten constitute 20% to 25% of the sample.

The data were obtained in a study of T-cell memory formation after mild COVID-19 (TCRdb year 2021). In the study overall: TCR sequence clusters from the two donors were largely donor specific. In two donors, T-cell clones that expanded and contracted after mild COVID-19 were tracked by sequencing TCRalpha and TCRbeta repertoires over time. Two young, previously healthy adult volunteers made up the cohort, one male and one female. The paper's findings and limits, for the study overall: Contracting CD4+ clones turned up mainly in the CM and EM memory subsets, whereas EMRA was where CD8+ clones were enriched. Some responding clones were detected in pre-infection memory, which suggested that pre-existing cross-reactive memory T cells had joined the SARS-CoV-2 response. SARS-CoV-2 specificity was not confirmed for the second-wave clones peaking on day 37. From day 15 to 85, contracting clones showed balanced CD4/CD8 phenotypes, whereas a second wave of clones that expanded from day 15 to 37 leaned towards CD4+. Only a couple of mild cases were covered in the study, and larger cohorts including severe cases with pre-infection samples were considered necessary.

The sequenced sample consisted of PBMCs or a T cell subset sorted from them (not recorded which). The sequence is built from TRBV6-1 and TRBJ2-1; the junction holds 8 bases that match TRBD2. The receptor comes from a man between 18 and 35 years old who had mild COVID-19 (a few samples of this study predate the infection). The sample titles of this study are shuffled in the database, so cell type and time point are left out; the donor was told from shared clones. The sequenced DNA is TGTGCCAGCAGCGGAGTCGGGGGGGGCCTGAATGAGCAGTTCTTC. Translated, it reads CASSGVGGGLNEQFF.